Presented here are 25 T cell receptor beta chains from one specimen sequenced in a study of CD8+ T cells in alopecia areata. Treatment defined: oral pan-JAK inhibitor, 5-10 mg twice daily. It was cDNA, reverse transcribed from extracted RNA, that served as the sequencing template. Method: immunoSEQ multiplex PCR; TCRdb's copy keeps in-frame clones and lacks some. The sample has about 140,000 clones; less than 70% are singletons. The sequences come from CD8+ T cells sorted from blood, collected at week 4, from a patient treated with tofacitinib. Receptors were obtained from a human donor with alopecia areata.

This clone has more than one count but fewer than ten. The chain links TRBV27 to TRBJ2-7; the D gene is possibly TRBD1 (6 bases). This CDR3 spans 16 amino acids. Germline V gene sequence: CDR1 MNHEY, CDR2 SMNVEV (reference sequence). The V and J ends lost 0 bases and 0 bases respectively, with 12 bases between them. In DNA form, the CDR3 reads TGTGCCAGCAGTTTATCGCCCGGGACAATCTCCTACGAGCAGTACTTC. Translation gives CASSLSPGTISYEQYF.

This clone has a handful of counts. V and J are TRBV7-9 and TRBJ1-1; D remains unclear. Germline CDR1 reads SEHNR; CDR2 reads FQNEAQ (reference sequence). Trimming removed 2 bases at V and 4 bases at J, with 5 bases between. The CDR3 covers 12 residues. CDR3 nucleotides: TGTGCCAGCAGCTTAATGGGCACTGAAGCTTTCTTT. It codes for CASSLMGTEAFF.

This clone occurred once. Different DNA sequences within this sample yield the same CDR3. The chain couples TRBV5-1 to TRBJ1-1, with a weak D call TRBD1 (5 bases). The CDR3 runs to 15 residues. Germline V gene lookup returns CDR1 SGHRS and CDR2 YFSETQ. The V end lost 0 bases, the J end lost 3 bases, and 12 bases lay between the germline ends. The CDR3 DNA is TGCGCCAGCAGCTTGGAAACAGGATTAGACACTGAAGCTTTCTTT. Its translation is CASSLETGLDTEAFF.

V usage is TRBV13 and J usage is TRBJ2-7, with D possibly being TRBD1 (6 bases). With 3 bases removed from V and 7 bases from J, the gap between germline ends came to 13 bases. Germline assignment: CDR1 PRHDT and CDR2 FYEKMQ (reference sequence). This CDR3 is built from 13 residues. The chain's CDR3 is CASSFQGMGEQYF. DNA for the CDR3: TGTGCCAGCAGCTTTCAGGGGATGGGGGAGCAGTACTTC.

The chain links TRBV25-1 to TRBJ2-7, with TRBD2 matching 9 bases. Germline CDR1 reads MGHDK; CDR2 reads SYGVNS. The CDR3 is 17 residues long. V lost 2 bases, J lost 3 bases, and 11 bases stayed unmatched. The chain's CDR3 is CASSEISRASGDYEQYF. The CDR3 region has the DNA TGTGCCAGCAGTGAAATAAGTAGGGCTAGCGGGGACTACGAGCAGTACTTC.

This clone was counted at least ten times. The J gene is TRBJ1-6, the V gene TRBV15; no definite D call. The germline V gene has CDR1 LNHNV and CDR2 YYDKDF (reference sequence). The CDR3 runs 14 residues. V was cut by 0 bases and J by 3 bases, with 3 bases left in between. The DNA of the CDR3 is TGTGCCACCAGCAGAGACAACTATAATTCACCCCTCCACTTT. Protein sequence: CATSRDNYNSPLHF.

The J gene is TRBJ1-4, the V gene TRBV23-1; D perhaps matches TRBD1 (5 bases). TRBV23-1 belongs to the ORF category, with a function that is uncertain. CDR3 length: 14 residues. Trimming removed 2 bases at V and 8 bases at J, with 12 bases between. CDR3 protein: CASSQRQFGEKLFF. The CDR3 DNA reads as TGCGCCAGCAGTCAAAGACAGTTCGGCGAAAAACTGTTTTTT.

This clone has a handful of counts. This chain links TRBV6-6 with TRBJ2-2; TRBD1 aligns across 9 bases. Germline V gene sequence: CDR1 MNHNY, CDR2 SVGAGI (reference sequence). V trimming: 5 bases; J trimming: 2 bases; junction bases outside the gene matches: 6. This CDR3 region has 16 residues. This CDR3 is CASSAIQGANTGELFF. The CDR3 DNA sequence: TGTGCCAGCAGTGCCATACAGGGGGCTAACACCGGGGAGCTGTTTTTT.

The genes are TRBV4-3 and TRBJ2-5; 8 positions match TRBD1. The junction had 10 bases not matched to a gene; V was cut back by 0 bases and J by 1 base. This CDR3 spans 18 amino acids. CDR1 is LGHNA and CDR2 is YSLEER in the germline V gene. The CDR3: CASSQDFSRGPPQETQYF. DNA of the CDR3: TGCGCCAGCAGCCAAGATTTCTCCAGGGGGCCTCCCCAAGAGACCCAGTACTTC.

V and J are TRBV12-5 and TRBJ2-3; D unresolved. V was clipped by 4 bases and J by 6 bases, with 11 bases between them. The CDR3 is 13 amino acids. The germline V gene encodes CDR1 LGHNT and CDR2 FRNRAP. CDR3 bases: TGTGCTAGTGGTTCCCCCCTTGGGGATACGCAGTATTTT. Translated: CASGSPLGDTQYF.

The J gene is TRBJ1-2, the V gene TRBV13, with a possible D match to TRBD1 (6 bases). Germline V gene lookup returns CDR1 PRHDT and CDR2 FYEKMQ (reference sequence). The CDR3 totals 13 residues. V shed 0 bases and J shed 8 bases, with 10 bases lying between them. The CDR3 DNA is TGTGCCAGCAGCTTAGGGGGGGCGCAAGGCTACACCTTC. Translation: CASSLGGAQGYTF.

The chain is built from TRBV9 and TRBJ2-7, with D perhaps matching TRBD1 (6 bases). Trimming left V 8 bases short and J 0 bases short, with 9 bases between. Germline-derived CDR1 and CDR2 are SGDLS and YYNGEE. The CDR3 sequence is 12 residues long. CDR3 coding DNA: TGTGCCAGTGAGGACAGCTCCTACGAGCAGTACTTC. Residues: CASEDSSYEQYF.

This clone was seen a handful of times. The CDR3 coding sequence is TGTGCTAGTGGTTACGACAGGGGGCGCGGAAAACTGTTTTTT. Protein: CASGYDRGRGKLFF. V gene TRBV12-5 combines with J gene TRBJ1-4; 10 bases align to TRBD1. The CDR3 loop spans 14 amino acids. Germline V CDR1 and CDR2: LGHNT, FRNRAP. J lost 10 bases, V lost 4 bases, and 6 bases had no gene match.

This clone was found a few times. The chain links TRBV6-5 to TRBJ2-3, with D perhaps matching TRBD1 (7 bases). The V end lost 0 bases, the J end lost 0 bases, and 10 bases lay between the germline ends. The CDR3 runs 16 residues. Germline V lookup: CDR1 MNHEY, CDR2 SVGAGI. The DNA for the CDR3 is TGTGCCAGCAGTTACTCGCCAGGGGGGAGCACAGATACGCAGTATTTT. Amino acids: CASSYSPGGSTDTQYF.

The chain recombines TRBV7-9 with TRBJ2-2; D is uncertain. The V gene's germline CDR1 is SEHNR and CDR2 FQNEAQ (reference sequence). V lost 5 bases and J lost 10, with 11 bases in between. There are 12 residues in the CDR3. DNA of the CDR3: TGTGCCAGCAGCCACCTCGGCGAGGAGCTGTTTTTT. Amino acid sequence: CASSHLGEELFF.

This chain uses TRBV7-8 with TRBJ1-1; D ambiguous. Trimming took off 5 bases at V and 2 bases at J, with 3 bases between the two ends. The CDR3 spans 11 residues. Germline CDR1 reads SGHVS; CDR2 reads FQNEAQ. CDR3 nucleotide sequence: TGTGCCAGCAGCATCAACACTGAAGCTTTCTTT. Translated, it gives CASSINTEAFF.

V and J are TRBV4-3 and TRBJ2-7, with D perhaps matching TRBD1 (7 bases). Trimming pared 0 bases from V and 2 bases from J, leaving 17 bases between. Germline V gene lookup returns CDR1 LGHNA and CDR2 YSLEER. This CDR3 is built from 17 residues. This CDR3 is CASSQDTEGAGTYEQYF. The DNA of the CDR3 is TGCGCCAGCAGCCAAGATACGGAGGGGGCAGGGACCTACGAGCAGTACTTC.

The chain carries TRBV6-1 and TRBJ1-4; 11 bases align to TRBD1. CDR1 MNHNS and CDR2 SASEGT come from the germline V gene. The CDR3 has 15 residues. With 4 bases clipped from V and 7 bases from J, the junction kept 5 bases outside the gene matches. The CDR3 sequence: CASSAGTGGFEKLFF. The CDR3 region has the DNA TGTGCCAGCAGTGCCGGGACAGGGGGTTTTGAAAAACTGTTTTTT.

This chain links TRBV7-8 with TRBJ2-3; TRBD1 might be the D (5 bases). The CDR3 is 15 amino acids. The germline V and J ends were trimmed by 1 base and 0 bases, with 8 bases remaining between them. The V gene's germline CDR1 is SGHVS and CDR2 FQNEAQ. CDR3 sequence: CASSLGDSSTDTQYF. The CDR3 coding sequence is TGTGCCAGCAGCTTAGGTGACAGTAGCACAGATACGCAGTATTTT.

V and J are TRBV2 and TRBJ2-2; D is ambiguous. This CDR3 has 13 amino acids. V dropped 4 bases and J dropped 5 bases, with 8 bases sitting between them. CDR1 is SNHLY, CDR2 FYNNEI, per germline. CDR3 loop: CASSGTRTGELFF. The CDR3 DNA reads as TGTGCCAGCAGTGGGACCAGGACCGGGGAGCTGTTTTTT.

This clone was detected only a few times. The rearrangement links TRBV7-9 to TRBJ1-1, with a weak D call TRBD1 (5 bases). The V gene lost 4 bases and the J gene lost 7 bases, with 13 bases spanning the gap. CDR3 length equals 13 residues. Germline V CDR1 and CDR2: SEHNR, FQNEAQ (reference sequence). The CDR3 DNA reads TGTGCCAGCAGCTCGCAGCCAGGGTATGAAGCTTTCTTT. It yields the protein CASSSQPGYEAFF.

This clone was seen a few times. The V and J genes are TRBV10-3 and TRBJ2-1; 9 bases match TRBD2. The length of the CDR3 is 12 residues. Germline V lookup: CDR1 ENHRY, CDR2 SYGVKD. Unmatched junction bases numbered 4, after V lost 10 bases and J lost 6 bases. The CDR3 sequence is CATGAGGNEQFF. The CDR3 DNA is TGTGCCACCGGAGCGGGGGGCAATGAGCAGTTCTTC.

This clone was picked up a small number of times. The chain has TRBV29-1 and TRBJ1-5, with a weak D call TRBD1 (6 bases). Trimming took 5 bases from V and 5 from J, leaving 13 bases between them. The CDR3 runs 13 residues. CDR1 SQVTM and CDR2 ANQGSEA come from the germline V gene. The CDR3 region is CSVSSGEDQPQHF. The CDR3 coding sequence is TGCAGCGTTTCCTCAGGGGAGGATCAGCCCCAGCATTTT.

This clone was seen once. This rearrangement joins TRBV19 to TRBJ1-5; no definite D call. The germline CDR1 and CDR2 sequences are LNHDA and SQIVND (reference sequence). CDR3 length: 14 amino acids. Trimming pared 9 bases from V and 2 bases from J, leaving 14 bases between. Written as DNA, the CDR3 is TGTGCCAGCTTCGACGGAGGGCGCAATCAGCCCCAGCATTTT. This gives the protein CASFDGGRNQPQHF.

This clone was detected a few times. The genes are TRBV7-9 and TRBJ2-1; 8 bases fit TRBD2. Trimming took 5 bases from V and 10 from J; bases not matched to a gene: 13. Germline-derived CDR1 and CDR2 are SEHNR and FQNEAQ (reference sequence). CDR3 length equals 15 residues. The CDR3 DNA is TGTGCCAGCAGCCCCGGTATGGCGTCGGGAGGGGAGCAGTTCTTC. Translation: CASSPGMASGGEQFF.